A selection of T cell receptor beta chains follows, all from one sample in a study of radiotherapy plus CTLA-4 blockade in lung cancer. Here immunoSEQ multiplex PCR was the method, and the copy in TCRdb shows in-frame clones only, minus some. The sample includes under 70,000 clones, about 72% of them seen just once. The material was peripheral blood, obtained from a patient treated with radiotherapy plus ipilimumab. The receptors come from a human donor with non-small cell lung cancer who had a complete response to radiotherapy plus ipilimumab. Each CDR3 is given with its conserved first and last residue. A D gene is named only where the DNA matches it firmly. Clone size appears in some rows only: once, few, many, or a class for an expanded clone.

CDR3 protein | CDR3 DNA | V gene | D gene | J gene | clone size
CASSVMPGQLMNTEAFF | TGTGCCAGCAGTGTGATGCCGGGACAGCTCATGAACACTGAAGCTTTCTTT | TRBV28 | TRBD1 | TRBJ1-1 | -
CASSHYDRADGAEAFF | TGCGCCAGCAGCCACTACGACAGGGCTGATGGCGCTGAAGCTTTCTTT | TRBV4-1 | TRBD1 | TRBJ1-1 | -
CASSPFSGNTIYF | TGCGCCAGCAGCCCTTTTTCTGGAAACACCATATATTTT | TRBV5-1 | - | TRBJ1-3 | -
CASSLAPGQGAPGELFF | TGTGCCAGCAGTTTAGCCCCGGGACAGGGGGCGCCCGGGGAGCTGTTTTTT | TRBV27 | TRBD1 | TRBJ2-2 | -
CASSIGQLNTEAFF | TGTGCCAGTAGTATTGGACAGCTGAACACTGAAGCTTTCTTT | TRBV19 | - | TRBJ1-1 | -
CAISEWDGELFF | TGTGCCATCAGTGAGTGGGACGGGGAGCTGTTTTTT | TRBV10-3 | - | TRBJ2-2 | few
CSAGGQANEKLFF | TGCAGCGCTGGGGGCCAGGCAAATGAAAAACTGTTTTTT | TRBV29-1 | - | TRBJ1-4 | -
CAWSVYRVGETQYF | TGTGCCTGGAGTGTTTACAGGGTGGGTGAGACCCAGTACTTC | TRBV30 | - | TRBJ2-5 | -
CASSQRTSGNQNEQFF | TGTGCCAGCAGTCAAAGGACTAGCGGGAATCAGAATGAGCAGTTCTTC | TRBV14 | TRBD2 | TRBJ2-1 | -
CSVRRQMNTEAFF | TGCAGCGTGCGACGGCAAATGAACACTGAAGCTTTCTTT | TRBV29-1 | - | TRBJ1-1 | -
CASSEAQGITQPQHF | TGTGCCAGCAGTGAAGCGCAGGGGATAACCCAGCCCCAGCATTTT | TRBV2 | - | TRBJ1-5 | -
CASSLASRTTEAFF | TGTGCCAGCAGCTTGGCCAGCCGTACCACTGAAGCTTTCTTT | TRBV5-6 | - | TRBJ1-1 | -
CASSLKLDQPQHF | TGTGCCAGTAGTTTAAAGTTGGATCAGCCCCAGCATTTT | TRBV19 | - | TRBJ1-5 | medium-sized
CASSSRGGTEAFF | TGTGCCAGCAGCTCGAGGGGGGGCACTGAAGCTTTCTTT | TRBV9 | - | TRBJ1-1 | -
CASSPNNYGYTF | TGTGCCAGCAGCCCTAATAACTATGGCTACACCTTC | TRBV7-2 | - | TRBJ1-2 | -
CSATGTGVYEQYF | TGCAGCGCGACCGGGACAGGGGTCTACGAGCAGTACTTC | TRBV29-1 | TRBD1 | TRBJ2-7 | -
CASSLGRGGSTDTQYF | TGTGCCAGCAGCTTGGGGAGGGGGGGCAGCACAGATACGCAGTATTTT | TRBV7-6 | - | TRBJ2-3 | -
CASSLAARRGSTDTQYF | TGTGCCAGCAGCTTAGCCGCGAGGCGGGGGAGCACAGATACGCAGTATTTT | TRBV7-2 | TRBD2 | TRBJ2-3 | -
CASSLGGLPNEKLFF | TGTGCCAGCAGCTTAGGGGGGCTACCTAATGAAAAACTGTTTTTT | TRBV7-9 | - | TRBJ1-4 | -
CASSEALAVQETQYF | TGTGCCAGCAGTGAAGCCTTGGCAGTTCAAGAGACCCAGTACTTC | TRBV2 | - | TRBJ2-5 | -
CSALGLSPTEAFF | TGCAGCGCTTTGGGACTCAGCCCCACTGAAGCTTTCTTT | TRBV29-1 | - | TRBJ1-1 | few
CASSITGGTDTQYF | TGTGCCAGTAGTATAACAGGGGGCACAGATACGCAGTATTTT | TRBV19 | TRBD1 | TRBJ2-3 | -
CAISEGQGVNYGYTF | TGTGCCATCAGTGAGGGACAGGGCGTTAACTATGGCTACACCTTC | TRBV10-3 | TRBD1 | TRBJ1-2 | -
CASSATKGQHEKLFF | TGTGCCAGCAGCGCCACAAAGGGACAGCATGAAAAACTGTTTTTT | TRBV7-9 | TRBD1 | TRBJ1-4 | few
CATSRERGYQETQYF | TGTGCCACCAGCAGAGAAAGGGGGTACCAAGAGACCCAGTACTTC | TRBV15 | - | TRBJ2-5 | once
CAAGRNTGELFF | TGTGCCGCCGGCAGGAATACCGGGGAGCTGTTTTTT | TRBV6-5 | - | TRBJ2-2 | -
CASSQAPNYGYTF | TGCGCCAGCAGCCAAGCCCCTAACTATGGCTACACCTTC | TRBV4-1 | - | TRBJ1-2 | -
CAWSVTSNYGYTF | TGTGCCTGGAGTGTCACATCTAACTATGGCTACACCTTC | TRBV30 | - | TRBJ1-2 | -
CASSQVMYNEQFF | TGCGCCAGCAGCCAAGTCATGTACAATGAGCAGTTCTTC | TRBV4-1 | - | TRBJ2-1 | -
CAWTRTGENTEAFF | TGTGCCTGGACCAGGACAGGGGAGAACACTGAAGCTTTCTTT | TRBV30 | TRBD1 | TRBJ1-1 | -
CASRGYVGELFF | TGTGCCAGCAGAGGTTATGTCGGGGAGCTGTTTTTT | TRBV27 | - | TRBJ2-2 | -
CASSQDEGTDTQYF | TGCGCCAGCAGCCAAGATGAGGGCACAGATACGCAGTATTTT | TRBV4-3 | - | TRBJ2-3 | -
CASSLDTRDYTNTGELFF | TGCGCCAGCAGCTTGGACACCAGGGACTACACGAACACCGGGGAGCTGTTTTTT | TRBV5-1 | TRBD2 | TRBJ2-2 | medium-sized